The sequence of this T cell receptor (beta chain) was determined in a study of T cells expressing NK-cell markers. Study context: The eight sequenced donors comprised seven who were HCMV-seropositive and one who was seronegative.

After re-calling the 5' RACE reads, TCRdb lists one entry per CDR3 protein, DNA absent. With 300,000 to 450,000 distinct CDR3 sequences in the sample, the ten largest clones hold roughly 5.2%. Study results and caveats: Whether expanded NKG2C-expressing T cell clones recognize HCMV is unknown. The leading position in the CD3+CD56-NKG2C+ fraction of several donors also went to these clonotypes.

Of note for this clonotype: Its target is unknown.

The source is a man aged 18-75 years in good health. The sample was blood T cells: a sorted CD56 or NKG2C T cell subset, CD4+ or CD8+ T cells, or bulk PBMC T cells (not recorded which).

The CDR3 region is CASSIKQGLTPGSCFF. The rearrangement links TRBV23-1 to TRBJ2-2; TCRdb's D call of TRBD1 is untestable without DNA. TRBV23-1 is designated an ORF whose function remains uncertain. This CDR3 is 16 amino acids long.